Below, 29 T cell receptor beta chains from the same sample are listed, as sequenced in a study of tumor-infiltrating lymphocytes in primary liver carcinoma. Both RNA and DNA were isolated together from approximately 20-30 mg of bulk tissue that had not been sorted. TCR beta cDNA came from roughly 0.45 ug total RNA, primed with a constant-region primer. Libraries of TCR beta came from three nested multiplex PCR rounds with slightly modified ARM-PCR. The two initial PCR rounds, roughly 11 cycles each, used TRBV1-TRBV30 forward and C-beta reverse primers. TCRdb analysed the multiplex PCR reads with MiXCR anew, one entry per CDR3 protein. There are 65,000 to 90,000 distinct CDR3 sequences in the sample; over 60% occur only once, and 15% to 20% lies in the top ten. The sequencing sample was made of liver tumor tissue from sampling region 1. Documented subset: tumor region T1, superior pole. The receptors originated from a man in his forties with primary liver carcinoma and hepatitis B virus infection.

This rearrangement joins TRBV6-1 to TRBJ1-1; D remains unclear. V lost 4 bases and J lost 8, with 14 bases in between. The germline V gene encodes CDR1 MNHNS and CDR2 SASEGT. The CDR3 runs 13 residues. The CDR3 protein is CASSVRLSTEAFF. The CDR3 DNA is TGTGCCAGCAGTGTCCGACTGAGTACAGAAGCTTTCTTT.

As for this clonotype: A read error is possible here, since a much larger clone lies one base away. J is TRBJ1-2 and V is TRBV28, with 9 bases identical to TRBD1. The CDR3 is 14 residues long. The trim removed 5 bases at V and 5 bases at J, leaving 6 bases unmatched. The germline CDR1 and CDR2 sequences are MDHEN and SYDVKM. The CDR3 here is CASSLWDRDYGYTF. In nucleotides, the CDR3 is TGTGCCAGCAGTCTCTGGGACAGGGATTATGGCTACACCTTC.

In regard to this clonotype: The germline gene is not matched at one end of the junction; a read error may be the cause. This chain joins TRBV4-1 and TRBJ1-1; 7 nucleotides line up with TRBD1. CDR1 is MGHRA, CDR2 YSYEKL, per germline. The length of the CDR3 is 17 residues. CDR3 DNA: TGCGCCAGCAGCCAGGCCGGGACAGAGCTAATGAACACTGAAGCATTCTTT. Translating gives CASSQAGTELMNTEAFF.

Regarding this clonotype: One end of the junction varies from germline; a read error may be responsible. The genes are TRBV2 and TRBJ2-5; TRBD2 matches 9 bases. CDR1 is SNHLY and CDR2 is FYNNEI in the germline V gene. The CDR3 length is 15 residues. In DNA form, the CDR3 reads TGTGCCAGCGTCGACGGGACTAGCAGACAAGAGACCCGGTACTTC. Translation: CASVDGTSRQETRYF.

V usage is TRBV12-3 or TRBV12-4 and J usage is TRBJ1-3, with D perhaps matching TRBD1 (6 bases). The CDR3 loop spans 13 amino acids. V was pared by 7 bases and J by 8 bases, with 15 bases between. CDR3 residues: CASTLDRTDTIYF. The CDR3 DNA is TGTGCCAGCACACTTGACAGGACGGACACCATATATTTT.

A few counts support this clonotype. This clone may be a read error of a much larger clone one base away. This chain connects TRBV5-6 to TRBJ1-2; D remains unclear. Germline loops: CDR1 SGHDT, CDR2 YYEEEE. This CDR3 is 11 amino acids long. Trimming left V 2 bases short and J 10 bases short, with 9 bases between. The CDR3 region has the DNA TGTGCCAGCAGCTTTGGACGCGACTACACCTTC. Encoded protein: CASSFGRDYTF.

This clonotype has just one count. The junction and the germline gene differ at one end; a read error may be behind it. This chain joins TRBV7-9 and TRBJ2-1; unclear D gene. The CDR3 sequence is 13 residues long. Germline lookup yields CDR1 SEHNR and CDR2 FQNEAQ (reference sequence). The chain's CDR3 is CASSSGLDVEQSF. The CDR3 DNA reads TGTGCCAGCAGCTCAGGCTTGGACGTTGAGCAGTCCTTC.

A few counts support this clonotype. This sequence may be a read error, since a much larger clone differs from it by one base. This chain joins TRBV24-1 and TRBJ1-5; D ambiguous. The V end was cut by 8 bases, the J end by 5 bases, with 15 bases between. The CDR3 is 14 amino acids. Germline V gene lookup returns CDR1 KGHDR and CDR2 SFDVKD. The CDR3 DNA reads TGTGCCACCACCGTGGCGTGGGGATATCAGCCCCAGCATTTT. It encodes CATTVAWGYQPQHF.

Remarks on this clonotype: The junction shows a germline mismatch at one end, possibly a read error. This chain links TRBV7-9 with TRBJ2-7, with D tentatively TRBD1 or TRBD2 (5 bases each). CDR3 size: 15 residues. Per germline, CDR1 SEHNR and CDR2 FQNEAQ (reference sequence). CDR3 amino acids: CASSRAAGGTYERYF. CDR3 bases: TGTGCCAGCAGTAGAGCAGCTGGTGGGACCTACGAGCGGTACTTC.

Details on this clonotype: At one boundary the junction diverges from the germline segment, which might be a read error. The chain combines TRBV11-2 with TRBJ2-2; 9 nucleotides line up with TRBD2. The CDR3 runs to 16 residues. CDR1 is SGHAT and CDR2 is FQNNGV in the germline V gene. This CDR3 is CASGLVALAGTVELLF. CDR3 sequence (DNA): TGTGCCAGCGGCTTAGTGGCGCTAGCGGGAACCGTGGAGCTGCTCTTT.

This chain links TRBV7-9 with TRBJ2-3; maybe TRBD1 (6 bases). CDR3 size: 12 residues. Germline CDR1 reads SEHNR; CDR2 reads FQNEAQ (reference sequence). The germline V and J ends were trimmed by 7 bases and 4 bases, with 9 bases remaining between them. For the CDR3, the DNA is TGTGCCAGCAATAACAGGGCAGATACGCAGTATTTT. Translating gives CASNNRADTQYF.

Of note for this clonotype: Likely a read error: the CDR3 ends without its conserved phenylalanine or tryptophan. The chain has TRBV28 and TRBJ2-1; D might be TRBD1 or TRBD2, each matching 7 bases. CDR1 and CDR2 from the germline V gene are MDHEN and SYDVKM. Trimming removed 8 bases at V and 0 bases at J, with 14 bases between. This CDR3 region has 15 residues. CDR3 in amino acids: CASSQGGISYNEQFS. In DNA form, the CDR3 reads TGTGCCAGCTCCCAGGGGGGGATCTCCTACAATGAGCAGTTCTCC.

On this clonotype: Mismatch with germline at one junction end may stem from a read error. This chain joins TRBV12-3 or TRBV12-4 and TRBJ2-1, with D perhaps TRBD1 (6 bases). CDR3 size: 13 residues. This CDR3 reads CVSGQQGPDEQSF. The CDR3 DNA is TGTGTCAGCGGACAACAGGGCCCCGATGAGCAGTCCTTC.

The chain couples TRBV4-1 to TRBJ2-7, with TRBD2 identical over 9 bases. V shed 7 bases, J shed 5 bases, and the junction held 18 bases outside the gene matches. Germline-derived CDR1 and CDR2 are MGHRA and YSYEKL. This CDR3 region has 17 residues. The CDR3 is CASTLTSGYFSTHEQYF. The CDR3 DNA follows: TGCGCCAGCACCCTCACTAGCGGGTACTTTTCGACACACGAGCAGTACTTC.

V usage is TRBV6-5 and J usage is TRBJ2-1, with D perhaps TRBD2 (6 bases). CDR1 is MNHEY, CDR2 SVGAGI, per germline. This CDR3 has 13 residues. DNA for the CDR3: TGTACTAGCAGCTGGACGGGTAACAATGAGCAGTTCTTC. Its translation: CTSSWTGNNEQFF.

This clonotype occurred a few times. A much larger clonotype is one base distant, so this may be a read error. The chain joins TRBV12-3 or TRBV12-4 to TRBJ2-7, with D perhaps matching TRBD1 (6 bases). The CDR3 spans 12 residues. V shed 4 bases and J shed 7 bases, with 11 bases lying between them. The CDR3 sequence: CASSSSRGEQYF. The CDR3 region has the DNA TGTGCCAGCAGTTCCTCCAGGGGAGAGCAGTACTTC.

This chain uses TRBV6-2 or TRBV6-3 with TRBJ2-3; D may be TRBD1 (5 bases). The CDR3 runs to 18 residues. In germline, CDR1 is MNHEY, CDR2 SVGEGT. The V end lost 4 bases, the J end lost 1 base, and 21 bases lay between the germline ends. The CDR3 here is CASSSAPRQPSGTDTQYF. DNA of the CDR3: TGTGCCAGCAGTTCCGCCCCCAGACAGCCATCTGGCACAGATACGCAGTATTTT.

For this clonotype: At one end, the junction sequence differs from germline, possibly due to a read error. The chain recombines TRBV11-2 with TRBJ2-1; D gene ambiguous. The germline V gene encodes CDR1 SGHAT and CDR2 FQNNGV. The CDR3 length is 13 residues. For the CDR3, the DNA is TGTGGCAGCAGTTTAAATGACGCCTATGAGCAGTTCTTC. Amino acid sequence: CGSSLNDAYEQFF.

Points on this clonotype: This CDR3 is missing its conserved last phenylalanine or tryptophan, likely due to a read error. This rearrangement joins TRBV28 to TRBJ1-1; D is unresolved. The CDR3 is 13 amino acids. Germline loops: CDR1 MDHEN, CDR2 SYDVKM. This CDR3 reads CAGSPSRLAEAFS. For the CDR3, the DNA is TGTGCCGGCAGTCCCTCACGCCTGGCTGAAGCTTTCTCT.

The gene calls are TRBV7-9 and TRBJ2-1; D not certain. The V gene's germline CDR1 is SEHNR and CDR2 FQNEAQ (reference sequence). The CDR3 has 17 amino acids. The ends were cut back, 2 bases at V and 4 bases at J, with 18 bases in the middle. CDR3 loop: CASSLKLDGQVYNEQFF. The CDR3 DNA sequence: TGTGCCAGCAGCTTAAAGCTGGATGGCCAGGTTTACAATGAGCAGTTCTTC.

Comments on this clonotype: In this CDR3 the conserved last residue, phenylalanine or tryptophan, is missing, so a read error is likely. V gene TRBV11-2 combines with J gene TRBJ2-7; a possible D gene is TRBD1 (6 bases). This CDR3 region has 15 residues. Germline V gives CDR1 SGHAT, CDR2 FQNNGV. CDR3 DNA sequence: TGTACCATCAGTCCAGCCGGGACAACTTCCTACGAGCAGTACTTG. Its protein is CTISPAGTTSYEQYL.

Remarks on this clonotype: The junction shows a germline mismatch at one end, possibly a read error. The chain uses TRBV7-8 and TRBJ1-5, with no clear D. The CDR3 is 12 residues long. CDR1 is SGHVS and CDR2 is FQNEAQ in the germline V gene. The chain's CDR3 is CASSLWPGPQHF. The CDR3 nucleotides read TGTGCCAGTAGCTTATGGCCCGGGCCCCAGCATTTT.

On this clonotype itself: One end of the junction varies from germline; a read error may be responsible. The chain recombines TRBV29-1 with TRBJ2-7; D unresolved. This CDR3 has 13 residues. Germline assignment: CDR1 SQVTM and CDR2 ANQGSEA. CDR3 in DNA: TGCAGCGTCCTCAAACCCCAATCCTACGAGCAGTATTTC. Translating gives CSVLKPQSYEQYF.

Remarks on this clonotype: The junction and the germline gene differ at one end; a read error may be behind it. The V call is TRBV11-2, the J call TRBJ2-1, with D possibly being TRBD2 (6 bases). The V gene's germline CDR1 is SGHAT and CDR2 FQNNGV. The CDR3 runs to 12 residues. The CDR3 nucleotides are TGTGCCGGGGGGAGAGTATACAATGAGCTGTTCTTC. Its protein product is CAGGRVYNELFF.

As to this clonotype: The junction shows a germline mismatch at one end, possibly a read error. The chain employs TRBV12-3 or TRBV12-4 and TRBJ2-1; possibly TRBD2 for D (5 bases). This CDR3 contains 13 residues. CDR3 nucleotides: TGTACCAGCAGCCTTACTACTAGGGTTGTTGAGTTCTTC. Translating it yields CTSSLTTRVVEFF.

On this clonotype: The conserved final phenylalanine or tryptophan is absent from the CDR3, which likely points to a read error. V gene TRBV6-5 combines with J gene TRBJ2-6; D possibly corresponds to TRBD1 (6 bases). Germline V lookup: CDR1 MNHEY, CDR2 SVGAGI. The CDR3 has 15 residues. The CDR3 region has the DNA TGTGCCAGCAGCAACAGACAGGTCGGGGCCAACGCCCTGACTGTC. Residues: CASSNRQVGANALTV.

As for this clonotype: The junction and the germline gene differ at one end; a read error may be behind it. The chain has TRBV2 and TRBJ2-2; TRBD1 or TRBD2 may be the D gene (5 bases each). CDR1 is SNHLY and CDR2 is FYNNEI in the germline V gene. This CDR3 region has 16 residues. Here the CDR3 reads CANSATNGTITGELFF. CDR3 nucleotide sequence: TGTGCCAACAGTGCGACTAACGGGACGATAACCGGGGAGCTGTTTTTT.

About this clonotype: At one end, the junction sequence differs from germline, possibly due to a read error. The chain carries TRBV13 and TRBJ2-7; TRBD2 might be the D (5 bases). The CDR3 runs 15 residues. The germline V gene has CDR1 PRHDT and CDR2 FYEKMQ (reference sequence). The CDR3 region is CASSSVSGEVYERYF. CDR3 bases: TGTGCCAGCAGCTCAGTCAGCGGCGAGGTTTACGAGCGGTACTTC.

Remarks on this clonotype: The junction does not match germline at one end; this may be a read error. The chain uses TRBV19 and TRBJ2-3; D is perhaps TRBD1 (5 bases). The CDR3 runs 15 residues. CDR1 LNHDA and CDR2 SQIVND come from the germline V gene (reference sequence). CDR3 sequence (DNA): TGTGCCAGTAGTAACTACAGGTCTAACACAGATACGCAGTGTTTT. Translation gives CASSNYRSNTDTQCF.